This is a list of T cell receptor beta chains from one sample in a study of monozygotic twins with inflammatory bowel disease. Using the 5' RACE reads, TCRdb records one entry per CDR3 protein without DNA. In all, the sample yields some 160,000 distinct CDR3 sequences. Sequences were obtained from blood. The receptors originated from a human donor with ulcerative colitis or Crohn's disease, or a healthy co-twin of an affected twin (not recorded which). CDR3s include the opening cysteine and the closing phenylalanine or tryptophan. Fields, in order: J gene, V gene, CDR3 protein.

j_call: TRBJ2-7; v_call: TRBV4-3; cdr3_aa: CASSQVYPGPYEQYF
j_call: TRBJ2-2; v_call: TRBV7-2; cdr3_aa: CASSLSVGRELFF
j_call: TRBJ1-2; v_call: TRBV6-2/TRBV6-3; cdr3_aa: CASSRGPPGYTF
j_call: TRBJ1-3; v_call: TRBV29-1; cdr3_aa: CSVKTGSGNTIYF
j_call: TRBJ1-6; v_call: TRBV5-1; cdr3_aa: CASSLGNSPLHF
j_call: TRBJ2-3; v_call: TRBV20-1; cdr3_aa: CSAKDRGDTQYF
j_call: TRBJ1-6; v_call: TRBV15; cdr3_aa: CATSRDLGESSYNSPLHF
j_call: TRBJ1-5; v_call: TRBV18; cdr3_aa: CASSPGWDQPQHF
j_call: TRBJ1-5; v_call: TRBV6-5; cdr3_aa: CASSYSGWPGDGNQPQHF
j_call: TRBJ1-1; v_call: TRBV7-2; cdr3_aa: CASSLGSVITEAFF
j_call: TRBJ1-5; v_call: TRBV7-9; cdr3_aa: CASSLVGDRFQPQHF
j_call: TRBJ2-1; v_call: TRBV20-1; cdr3_aa: CSAPNPGQTYNEQFF
j_call: TRBJ2-1; v_call: TRBV5-1; cdr3_aa: CASSLKWGPSSYNEQFF
j_call: TRBJ1-4; v_call: TRBV7-9; cdr3_aa: CASSLGTRGPNEKLFF
j_call: TRBJ2-2; v_call: TRBV29-1; cdr3_aa: CSVVPGNTGELFF
j_call: TRBJ1-3; v_call: TRBV27; cdr3_aa: CASSLTGGSSGNTIYF
j_call: TRBJ1-2; v_call: TRBV6-5; cdr3_aa: CASSYVGEGKNYGYTF